What follows describes a single TCR beta chain. Its antigen is undetermined. Indicated treatment: roughly 18 received Ad26.COV2.S at low or high dose, single or two shots; five or six received placebo; per-sample allocation not given. Samples analyzed were those drawn on day 63 after the first vaccine or placebo injection. Its platform was an Ad26 vector, and its expressed antigen was Wuhan-strain SARS-CoV-2 spike. Assay used: immunoSEQ multiplex PCR; TCRdb lists only in-frame clones, some missing. The data contain about half a million clones, roughly nine tenths of them singletons. This entry belongs to a study of Ad26.COV2.S vaccination and SARS-CoV-2 variants. Whole-study results and caveats: In vaccinated individuals, spike-specific CD8+ and CD4+ T cell responses reportedly displayed substantial breadth.

This CDR3 is 12 amino acids long. Deletions cut 3 bases from V and 7 bases from J, with 9 bases between. Germline V CDR1 and CDR2: ENHRY, SYGVKD. The specimen comprised peripheral blood, sampled in a trial of Ad26.COV2.S vaccine versus placebo. This chain connects TRBV10-3 to TRBJ1-1; D not resolved. This receptor was identified in a person between 18 and 59 years old who received the Ad26.COV2.S COVID-19 vaccine or a placebo. CDR3 residues: CAISERVNEAFF. The CDR3 coding sequence is TGTGCCATCAGTGAAAGGGTCAATGAAGCTTTCTTT.